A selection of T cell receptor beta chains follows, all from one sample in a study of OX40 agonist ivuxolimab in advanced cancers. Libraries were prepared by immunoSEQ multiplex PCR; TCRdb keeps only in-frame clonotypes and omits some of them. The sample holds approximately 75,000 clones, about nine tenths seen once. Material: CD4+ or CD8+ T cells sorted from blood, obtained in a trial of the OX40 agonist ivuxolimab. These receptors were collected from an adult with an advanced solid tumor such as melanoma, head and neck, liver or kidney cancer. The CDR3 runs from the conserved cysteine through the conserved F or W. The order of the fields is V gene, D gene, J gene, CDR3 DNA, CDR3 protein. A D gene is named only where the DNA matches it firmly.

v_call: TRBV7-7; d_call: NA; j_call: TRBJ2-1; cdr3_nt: TGTGCCAGCAGCCCGACACAGCTGGGGAACAATGAGCAGTTCTTC; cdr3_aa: CASSPTQLGNNEQFF
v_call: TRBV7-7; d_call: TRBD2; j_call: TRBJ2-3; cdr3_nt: TGTGCCAGCAGCTTAGGTAGCGGGCTTAGCACAGATACGCAGTATTTT; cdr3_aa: CASSLGSGLSTDTQYF
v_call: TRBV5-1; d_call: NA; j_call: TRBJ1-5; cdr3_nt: TGCGCCAGCAGCTTAACCAATGGGGCAGGTCAGCCCCAGCATTTT; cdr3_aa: CASSLTNGAGQPQHF
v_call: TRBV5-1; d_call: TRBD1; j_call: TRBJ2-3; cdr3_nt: TGCGCCAGCAGCTTGGGGGGACAGAGCACAGATACGCAGTATTTT; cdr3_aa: CASSLGGQSTDTQYF
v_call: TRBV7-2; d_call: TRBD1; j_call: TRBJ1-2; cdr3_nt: TGTGCCAGCAGCCCCTACTTCACGACAGGGATAGGACTTAACTATGGCTACACCTTC; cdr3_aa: CASSPYFTTGIGLNYGYTF
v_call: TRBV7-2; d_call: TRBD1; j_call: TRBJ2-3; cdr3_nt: TGTGCCAGCAGCCCACAGGGGCCAGATACGCAGTATTTT; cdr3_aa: CASSPQGPDTQYF
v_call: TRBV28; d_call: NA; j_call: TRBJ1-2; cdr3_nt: TGTGCCAGTTCCGGTAGGGGGTATGGCTACACCTTC; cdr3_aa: CASSGRGYGYTF
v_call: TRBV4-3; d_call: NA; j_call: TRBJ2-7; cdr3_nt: TGCGCCAGCAGCCAAGGAGGGATATCGGACGAGCAGTACTTC; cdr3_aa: CASSQGGISDEQYF
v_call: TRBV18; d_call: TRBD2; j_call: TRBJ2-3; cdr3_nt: TGTGCCAGCTCACTGGACCTAGCGGTACCCACCCTGGGCACAGATACGCAGTATTTT; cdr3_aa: CASSLDLAVPTLGTDTQYF
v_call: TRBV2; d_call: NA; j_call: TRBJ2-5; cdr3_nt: TGTGCCAGCAGTGAATCCCCCACAGCGGAGACCCAGTACTTC; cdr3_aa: CASSESPTAETQYF
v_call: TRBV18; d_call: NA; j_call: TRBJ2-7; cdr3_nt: TGTGCCAGCTCACCAGGGGACGAGCAGTACTTC; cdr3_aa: CASSPGDEQYF
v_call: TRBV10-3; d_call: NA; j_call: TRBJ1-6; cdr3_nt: TGTGCCATCAGCGAAGGAACAGGCTATAATTCACCCCTCCACTTT; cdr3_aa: CAISEGTGYNSPLHF
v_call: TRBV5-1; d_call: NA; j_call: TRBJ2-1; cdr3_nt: TGCGCCAGCAGCTTGGACGGGGACTCCTACAATGAGCAGTTCTTC; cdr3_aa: CASSLDGDSYNEQFF
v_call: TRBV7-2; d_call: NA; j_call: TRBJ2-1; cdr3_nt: TGTGCCAGCAGCTTAGCGGTCCTAGACAATGAGCAGTTCTTC; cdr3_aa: CASSLAVLDNEQFF
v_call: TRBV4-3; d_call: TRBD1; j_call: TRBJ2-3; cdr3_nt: TGCGCCAGCAGCCAAGACGACAGGGCCGAGACAGATACGCAGTATTTT; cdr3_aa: CASSQDDRAETDTQYF
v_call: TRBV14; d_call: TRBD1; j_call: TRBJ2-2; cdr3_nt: TGTGCCAGCAGCCAAGGACAGGGCGGTTACGGGGAGCTGTTTTTT; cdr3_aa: CASSQGQGGYGELFF